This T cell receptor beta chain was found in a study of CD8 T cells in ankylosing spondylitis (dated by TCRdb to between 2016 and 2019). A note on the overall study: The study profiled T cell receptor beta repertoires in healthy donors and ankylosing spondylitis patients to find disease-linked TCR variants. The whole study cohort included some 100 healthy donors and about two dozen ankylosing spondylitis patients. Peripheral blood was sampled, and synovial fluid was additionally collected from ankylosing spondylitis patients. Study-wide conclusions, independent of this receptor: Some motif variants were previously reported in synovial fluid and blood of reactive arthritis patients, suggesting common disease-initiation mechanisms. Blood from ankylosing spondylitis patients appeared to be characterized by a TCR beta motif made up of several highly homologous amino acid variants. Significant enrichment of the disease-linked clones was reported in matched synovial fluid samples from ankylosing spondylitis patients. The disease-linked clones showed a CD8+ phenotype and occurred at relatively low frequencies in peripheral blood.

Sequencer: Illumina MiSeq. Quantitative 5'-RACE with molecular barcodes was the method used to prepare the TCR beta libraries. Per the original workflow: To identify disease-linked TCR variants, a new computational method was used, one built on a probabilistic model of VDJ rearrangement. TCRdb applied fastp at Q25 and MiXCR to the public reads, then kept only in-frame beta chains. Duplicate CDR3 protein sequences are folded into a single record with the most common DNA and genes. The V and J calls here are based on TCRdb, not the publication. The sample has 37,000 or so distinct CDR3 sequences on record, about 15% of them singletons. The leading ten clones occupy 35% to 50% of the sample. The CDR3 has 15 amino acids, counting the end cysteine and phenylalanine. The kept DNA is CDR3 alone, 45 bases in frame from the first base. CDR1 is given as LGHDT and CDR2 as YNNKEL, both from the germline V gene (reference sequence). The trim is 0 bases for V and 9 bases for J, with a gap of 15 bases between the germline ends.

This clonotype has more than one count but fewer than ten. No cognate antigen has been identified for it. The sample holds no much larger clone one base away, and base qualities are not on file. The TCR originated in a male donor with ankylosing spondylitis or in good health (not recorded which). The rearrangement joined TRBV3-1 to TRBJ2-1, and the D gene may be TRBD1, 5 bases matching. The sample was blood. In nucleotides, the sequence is TGTGCCAGCAGCCAAGATGGGCAGGGTATTGGTGAGCAGTTCTTC. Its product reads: CASSQDGQGIGEQFF.